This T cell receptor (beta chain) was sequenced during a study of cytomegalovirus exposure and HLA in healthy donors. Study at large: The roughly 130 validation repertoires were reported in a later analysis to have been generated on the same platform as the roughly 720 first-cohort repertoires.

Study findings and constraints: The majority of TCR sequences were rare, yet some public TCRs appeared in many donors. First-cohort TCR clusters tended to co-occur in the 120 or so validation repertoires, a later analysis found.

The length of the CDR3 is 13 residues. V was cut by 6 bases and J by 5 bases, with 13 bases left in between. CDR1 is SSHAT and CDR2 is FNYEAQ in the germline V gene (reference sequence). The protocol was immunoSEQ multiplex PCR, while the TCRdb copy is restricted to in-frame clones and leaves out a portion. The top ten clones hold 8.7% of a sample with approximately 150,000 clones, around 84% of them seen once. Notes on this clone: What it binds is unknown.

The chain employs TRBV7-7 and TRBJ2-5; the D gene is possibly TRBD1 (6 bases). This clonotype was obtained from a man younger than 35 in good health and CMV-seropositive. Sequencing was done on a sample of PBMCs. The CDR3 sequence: CASSTGYGETQYF. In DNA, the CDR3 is TGTGCCAGCAGTACAGGGTATGGTGAGACCCAGTACTTC.